The text below deals with one T cell receptor (beta chain). Its specificity is not known. Libraries were prepared by immunoSEQ multiplex PCR; TCRdb keeps only in-frame clonotypes and omits some of them. The profile shows 38,000 or so clones, 80% of them singletons. Time point described: week 11, during vaccination. The vaccine gave 300 ug of a 20-mer mutant IDH1 peptide subcutaneously per dose. Germline CDR1 is LNHDA and CDR2 is SQIVND (reference sequence). This CDR3 contains 13 residues. Germline trimming cut 6 bases from V and 7 bases from J; bases unmatched to any gene: 7. The sample originates from a study of a mutant IDH1 vaccine in newly diagnosed glioma. Study information: Administration of eight vaccinations to patients took place in weeks 1, 3, 5, 7, 11, 15, 19, 23. Patients had received radiotherapy, temozolomide, or both previously, most receiving both.

Study-wide findings and caveats: Pseudoprogression seemed unrelated to changes in top peripheral T cell clonotypes. Of the patients, around 93% had vaccine-induced immune responses.

Sequences were derived from peripheral blood mononuclear cells (PBMCs), sampled from a glioma patient whose treatment included an IDH1 peptide vaccine. This chain links TRBV19 with TRBJ2-7, with TRBD2 matching over 9 bases. The TCR was taken from a woman aged 25-40 years with glioma. Some clones in this sample may be carry-over from other donors' samples. CDR3: CASSNGLAREQYF. The CDR3 region has the DNA TGTGCCAGTAGCAACGGACTAGCGCGTGAGCAGTACTTC.